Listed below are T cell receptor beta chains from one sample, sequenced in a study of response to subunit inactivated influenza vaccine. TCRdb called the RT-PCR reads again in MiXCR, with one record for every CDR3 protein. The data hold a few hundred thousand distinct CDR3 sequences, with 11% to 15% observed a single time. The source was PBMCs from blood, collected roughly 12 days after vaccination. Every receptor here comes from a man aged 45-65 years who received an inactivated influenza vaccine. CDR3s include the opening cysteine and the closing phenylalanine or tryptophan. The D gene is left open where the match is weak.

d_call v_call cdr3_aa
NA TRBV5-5 CASSSPLIKHEQFF
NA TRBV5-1 CASSFDPSYEQYF
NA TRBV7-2 CASSRQHQETQYF
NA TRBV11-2 CASSRPVGATDTQYF
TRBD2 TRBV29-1 CSVEEGLAGYTDTQYF
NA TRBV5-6 CASSWTSGTQYF
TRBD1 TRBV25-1 CASSEPDRDQPQHF
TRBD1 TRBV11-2 CASSLGTGVNEQFF
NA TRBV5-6 CASSLSSGYGYTF
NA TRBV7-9 CASSFFVQLDGELFF
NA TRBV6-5 CASSYRGEGRTGELFF
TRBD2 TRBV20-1 CSASRAGGADTQYF
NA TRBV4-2 CASSQEPRGGSGNTIYF
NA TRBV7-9 CASSLGGGLFNEQFF
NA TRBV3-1 CASSQERLDNTDTQYF
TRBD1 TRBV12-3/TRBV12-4 CASSSTVGQGNFHEQFF
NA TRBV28 CASSDNIQYF
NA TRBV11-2 CASSSGLPNTIYF
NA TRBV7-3 CASSLLAGSTYEQYF
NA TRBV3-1 CASSQERGLSYGYTF
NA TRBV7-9 CASSGTEQYF
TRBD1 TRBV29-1 CSVVGGWTGSYEQYF
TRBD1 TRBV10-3 CASDRQGEGTEAFF
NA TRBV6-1 CASRERGSYNSPLHF
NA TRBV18 CASSPKGGEAFF
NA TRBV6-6 CASSFGGANEQFF
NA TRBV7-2 CASSFVQGGTEAFF